The clone carrying this T cell receptor beta chain was seen a few times. What it recognizes is unknown. This specimen belongs to a study of CD8+ T cells in alopecia areata. Study-wide points: While tofacitinib was given, many expanded lesional clones persisted in scalp and blood. Among the cells sequenced in scalp samples are also the resident alphabeta T cells of normal skin. Between patients, shared TCR sequences were less clear than in mice. This was possibly due in part to HLA diversity in the patient population. Researchers say the link of baseline CD8+ expansion to response remains uncertain, with one nonresponder.

The CDR3 runs 15 residues. The V end lost 4 bases, the J end lost 7 bases, and 15 bases lay between the germline ends. Germline loops: CDR1 SGDLS, CDR2 YYNGEE. The treatment: oral pan-JAK inhibitor, 5-10 mg twice daily. Once RNA had been extracted, it was reverse transcribed into cDNA to act as the sequencing template. Assay used: immunoSEQ multiplex PCR; TCRdb lists only in-frame clones, some missing. Of over 150,000 clones listed, less than 70% are singletons. The genes are TRBV9 and TRBJ1-6; no reliable D call. The starting material was CD4+ T cells sorted from blood, obtained at week 24, from a patient treated with tofacitinib. The receptor was isolated from a human donor with alopecia areata. The CDR3 region is CASSKTRHGNSPLHF. The CDR3 nucleotides read TGTGCCAGCAGCAAAACTAGACACGGAAATTCACCCCTCCACTTT.